This TCR beta chain was captured in a study of OX40 agonist ivuxolimab in advanced cancers. Looking at the study overall: The costimulatory receptor OX40 (CD134) was targeted by ivuxolimab, a fully human IgG2 agonistic monoclonal antibody. Intravenous ivuxolimab was administered to patients every 2 weeks at six dose levels: 0.01, 0.1, 0.3, 1.5, 3 and 10 mg/kg. Of the approximately 50 patients in dose escalation, about 20 had hepatocellular carcinoma, some 15 had melanoma, 9 had renal cell carcinoma and 9 had head and neck cancer. The dose-escalation cohort was approximately 83% male with a mean age of roughly 60 years, ranging from roughly 20 to 80. Prior anti-PD-1, anti-PD-L1 or anti-CTLA-4 therapy was permitted, and checkpoint inhibitors had been received by around 39% of dose-escalation patients. Partial responses were achieved by three dose-escalation patients, of whom one had hepatocellular carcinoma and two had cutaneous melanoma. The purpose of peripheral TCRbeta sequencing was to test whether ivuxolimab changed TCR sequence diversity and led to clonal T-cell expansion. The paper describes the monotherapy dose-escalation part (N ≈ 49 patients) of the phase I trial of ivuxolimab.

CDR1 and CDR2, looked up from the germline V gene, are SGHTA and FQGTGA. The CDR3 numbers 14 residues from cysteine through phenylalanine. CDR3 DNA only is kept here, 42 bases in frame from base 1. V sheds 1 base and J sheds 0 bases, leaving 6 bases between their ends. Overall study outcomes, separate from this receptor: In partial responders in the 0.1-3.0 mg/kg groups, normalized peripheral clonal expansion was found to be among the lowest, especially among CD8+ T cells. At doses from 0.1 to 3.0 mg/kg, clonal expansion was seen in both CD4+ and CD8+ blood T cells between baseline and week 6. The antigen specificity of the clonally expanded peripheral T cells was not determined. Low levels of normalized T-cell clonal expansion were also seen in some patients who did not respond. After ivuxolimab, more expanded clones were found on average in CD8+ T cells than in CD4+ T cells.

A remark on this clone: No cognate antigen has been identified for it. Base qualities are missing; no much larger clone stands one base away. Other DNA variants within this sample encode the same CDR3.

Genomic DNA was extracted from sorted cells for sequencing of the TCRbeta CDR3 region. The immunoSEQ Assay was used for sequencing of TCRbeta CDR3 regions. TCRdb took over this immuneACCESS table, retaining in-frame rearrangements with V and J assigned. Such tables are incomplete; in checked studies, under half of the missing clones stem from an unresolved V gene, and the remainder is unexplained. Present in this sample are some 81,000 clones, 85% of which were seen just once. The top ten clonotypes cover approximately 0.61% of the sample. The trial excluded patients who had a history of autoimmune disease or were on systemic immunosuppression. In every dose cohort, peripheral blood was drawn for TCR sequencing at baseline, cycle 4 day 1, and cycle 7 day 1. The samples were taken from a phase I, first-in-human, multicenter, open-label dose-escalation trial of ivuxolimab. Adults with locally advanced or metastatic melanoma, renal cell carcinoma, hepatocellular carcinoma or head and neck squamous cell carcinoma were enrolled in the trial. Before TCR sequencing, CD4+ and CD8+ T cells were separately sorted from peripheral blood.

The chain uses TRBV7-3 and TRBJ1-1; the D gene lacks a confident call. This TCR derives from an adult with an advanced solid tumor such as melanoma, head and neck, liver or kidney cancer. The starting material was CD4+ or CD8+ T cells sorted from blood, obtained in a trial of the OX40 agonist ivuxolimab. The DNA sequence is TGTGCCAGCAGCTTAAATGGGTTGAACACTGAAGCTTTCTTT. The encoded protein is CASSLNGLNTEAFF.